One and the same sample provided the 32 T cell receptor beta chains below, sequenced in a study of CD8 T cells in ankylosing spondylitis. Using its own MiXCR run on the 5' RACE reads, TCRdb lists one record per CDR3 protein. The sample holds approximately 200,000 distinct CDR3 sequences, roughly 13% seen once. Sequencing was performed on blood, either unsorted or a sorted T cell fraction (not recorded which). These receptors came from a male donor with ankylosing spondylitis or in good health (not recorded which).

V is TRBV5-1 and J is TRBJ2-3; TRBD2 matches 9 bases. CDR3 length equals 15 residues. The ends lost 0 bases at V and 2 bases at J; junction bases unmatched: 1. Germline V gene data show CDR1 as SGHRS and CDR2 as YFSETQ. The CDR3 DNA reads as TGCGCCAGCAGCTTGGGACTAGCGGTCACAGATACGCAGTATTTT. It translates to CASSLGLAVTDTQYF.

The chain has TRBV6-4 and TRBJ2-1; 8 positions match TRBD2. V dropped 4 bases and J dropped 2; count of bases not matched to a gene: 4. The CDR3 length is 15 residues. CDR1 is MRHNA, CDR2 SNTAGT, per germline. The CDR3 DNA reads TGTGCCAGCAGTGTAGACGGGGGGGCCTACAATGAGCAGTTCTTC. It is translated as CASSVDGGAYNEQFF.

The chain uses TRBV4-1 and TRBJ2-1, with 8 bases lining up with TRBD2. Germline V gene sequence: CDR1 MGHRA, CDR2 YSYEKL. This CDR3 comprises 16 residues. Trimming at V came to 8 bases and at J to 8 bases, leaving 17 bases not matched to a gene. In nucleotides, the CDR3 is TGCGCCAGCTTGGGTACCTCGGGACTAGTAGGCTATGAGCAGTTCTTC. Translation gives CASLGTSGLVGYEQFF.

In this sample, this clonotype turned up a few times. This chain joins TRBV5-5 and TRBJ2-1, with 7 bases that match TRBD1. V shed 4 bases, J shed 4 bases, and the junction held 14 bases outside the gene matches. The CDR3 has 17 residues. Germline assignment: CDR1 SGHKS and CDR2 YYEKEE (reference sequence). DNA for the CDR3: TGTGCCAGCAGCCGCTTGGGACCCCCAGGGGGATACAATGAGCAGTTCTTC. Its translation: CASSRLGPPGGYNEQFF.

This clonotype showed up just a few times. The chain is built from TRBV27 and TRBJ2-7, with a possible D match to TRBD1 (6 bases). Trimming took 0 bases from V and 2 from J, leaving 8 bases between them. The CDR3 runs to 14 residues. The germline V gene encodes CDR1 MNHEY and CDR2 SMNVEV (reference sequence). Here the CDR3 DNA reads TGTGCCAGCAGTTTATCCCCAGGGGCCTACGAGCAGTACTTC. Protein product: CASSLSPGAYEQYF.

This chain links TRBV10-2 with TRBJ2-7, with D possibly being TRBD2 (6 bases). Germline loops: CDR1 WSHSY, CDR2 SAAADI. With 10 bases removed from V and 2 bases from J, the gap between germline ends came to 21 bases. CDR3 size: 15 residues. As DNA, the CDR3 is TGCGCCACCAGCAGTCCCCGGGACTCCGCCTACGAGCAGTACTTC. Its translation: CATSSPRDSAYEQYF.

The rearrangement joins TRBV18 to TRBJ2-7; possibly TRBD1 or TRBD2 for D (6 bases each). This CDR3 contains 15 residues. The V end was cut by 5 bases, the J end by 3 bases, with 17 bases between. Looked up from germline, CDR1 is KGHSH and CDR2 is LQKENI. The DNA for the CDR3 is TGTGCCAGCTCATCGGGGGTGACAGGCTACTACGAGCAGTACTTC. Translating gives CASSSGVTGYYEQYF.

This clonotype has just a few counts. The rearrangement links TRBV20-1 to TRBJ2-1; D is unresolved. Trimming took 1 base from V and 0 from J, leaving 10 bases between them. This CDR3 comprises 15 residues. CDR1 DFQATT and CDR2 SNEGSKA come from the germline V gene (reference sequence). The CDR3 DNA reads TGCAGTGCTAGAGTGCTACAAAGCTCCTACAATGAGCAGTTCTTC. Its translation: CSARVLQSSYNEQFF.

Only a few counts were recorded for this clonotype. V and J are TRBV12-3 or TRBV12-4 and TRBJ2-2; D ambiguous. V lost 5 bases, J lost 8 bases, and 12 bases lay in between. The CDR3 contains 13 residues. The CDR3 DNA is TGTGCCAGCAGTAAAGGTTCGAAGGGGGAGCTGTTTTTT. The encoded protein is CASSKGSKGELFF.

This clonotype was observed a few times. This chain connects TRBV10-2 to TRBJ1-4; D is unresolved. V was pared by 3 bases and J by 1 base, with 3 bases between. The CDR3 covers 13 residues. Per germline, CDR1 WSHSY and CDR2 SAAADI. Here the CDR3 reads CASSDRTNEKLFF. Written as DNA, the CDR3 is TGCGCCAGCAGTGACAGAACTAATGAAAAACTGTTTTTT.

In regard to this clonotype: The limits of the CDR3 on the DNA are not certain, so only TCRdb's listed CDR3 is given. The chain employs TRBV12-2 and TRBJ2-7; TRBD1, as called in the table, went unchecked against the DNA. TRBV12-2 is deemed a pseudogene. The CDR3 length equals 15 residues, ends included. The CDR3 region is CASRSLVGRGSEQYF.

The chain recombines TRBV27 with TRBJ2-7; possibly TRBD2 for D (7 bases). The V end was cut by 0 bases, the J end by 5 bases, with 14 bases between. The CDR3 loop spans 15 amino acids. Germline loops: CDR1 MNHEY, CDR2 SMNVEV (reference sequence). CDR3 in DNA: TGTGCCAGCAGTTTATCTGGGGGGGCTTTCCACGAGCAGTACTTC. Its translation: CASSLSGGAFHEQYF.

In its sample, this clonotype was seen many times. The V and J genes are TRBV12-3 or TRBV12-4 and TRBJ2-7; 10 bases are a match to TRBD1. The CDR3 runs to 12 residues. V lost 8 bases, J lost 2 bases, and 0 bases stayed unmatched. The CDR3, as DNA: TGTGCCAGCGGACAGGGGGCCTACGAGCAGTACTTC. Protein sequence: CASGQGAYEQYF.

The chain couples TRBV6-5 to TRBJ1-6; D uncertain. Germline V gives CDR1 MNHEY, CDR2 SVGAGI. The V end lost 0 bases, the J end lost 2 bases, and 14 bases lay between the germline ends. This CDR3 comprises 18 residues. The CDR3 spells CASSYSISVGAYNSPLHF. CDR3 in DNA: TGTGCCAGCAGTTACTCGATCTCGGTTGGGGCCTATAATTCACCCCTCCACTTT.

The chain employs TRBV5-1 and TRBJ2-7; 10 nucleotides align to TRBD1. This CDR3 region has 15 residues. J was trimmed by 5 bases and V by 4 bases; bases with no gene match: 9. Germline lookup yields CDR1 SGHRS and CDR2 YFSETQ. The CDR3 nucleotides read TGCGCCAGCAGCCTCGGGACAGGGGAGGACCACGAGCAGTACTTC. This encodes CASSLGTGEDHEQYF.

This clonotype was counted ten times or more. This rearrangement joins TRBV10-2 to TRBJ1-1, with D maybe TRBD1 (5 bases). This CDR3 contains 13 residues. Germline CDR1 WSHSY, CDR2 SAAADI. Trimming shortened V by 9 bases and J by 1 base, and 12 bases separated the two germline ends. In DNA form, the CDR3 reads TGCGCCAGTTACCCGGGGGGGAACACTGAAGCTTTCTTT. It yields the protein CASYPGGNTEAFF.

V is TRBV5-8 and J is TRBJ2-7; D possibly matches TRBD1 or TRBD2 (5 bases each). CDR1 SGHTS and CDR2 YDEGEE come from the germline V gene. The CDR3 loop spans 15 amino acids. Trimming stripped 3 bases from V and 1 base from J, with 14 bases between. The CDR3 loop reads CASSWVGGRSYEQYF. CDR3 sequence (DNA): TGTGCCAGCAGCTGGGTTGGGGGAAGATCCTACGAGCAGTACTTC. Full variable domain (rest looked up from reference TRBV5-8 and TRBJ2-7): EAGVTQSPTHLIKTRGQQATLRCSPISGHTSVYWYQQALGLGLQFLLWYDEGEERNRGNFPPRFSGRQFPNYSSELNVNALELEDSALYLCASSWVGGRSYEQYFGPGTRLTVT.

The rearrangement uses TRBV6-6 and TRBJ2-2; D ambiguous. Trimming removed 6 bases at V and 0 bases at J, with 5 bases between. The CDR3 has 13 amino acids. The germline CDR1 and CDR2 sequences are MNHNY and SVGAGI (reference sequence). CDR3 sequence: CASRLANTGELFF. CDR3 nucleotide sequence: TGTGCCAGCAGGCTAGCGAACACCGGGGAGCTGTTTTTT.

The chain links TRBV5-4 to TRBJ1-2; TRBD1 agrees at 7 bases. Per germline, CDR1 SGHNT and CDR2 YYREEE (reference sequence). J was trimmed by 4 bases and V by 2 bases; bases with no gene match: 5. The CDR3 is made up of 14 amino acids. The CDR3 loop is CASSFSAGGYGYTF. The CDR3 nucleotides are TGTGCCAGCAGCTTCTCCGCAGGGGGCTATGGCTACACCTTC.

This clonotype was counted a single time. J is TRBJ1-5 and V is TRBV2, with a possible D match to TRBD1 (5 bases). V was clipped by 7 bases and J by 5 bases, with 12 bases between them. The CDR3 contains 13 residues. The germline V gene has CDR1 SNHLY and CDR2 FYNNEI. The CDR3 spells CASNGGSHQPQHF. The CDR3 DNA follows: TGTGCCAGCAACGGGGGAAGTCATCAGCCCCAGCATTTT.

The rearrangement links TRBV20-1 to TRBJ2-7; D remains ambiguous. CDR1 DFQATT and CDR2 SNEGSKA come from the germline V gene (reference sequence). This CDR3 has 15 amino acids. Trimming stripped 0 bases from V and 0 bases from J, with 12 bases between. The CDR3, as DNA: TGCAGTGCTAGAGATAGAACCGATAGCTCCTACGAGCAGTACTTC. As protein: CSARDRTDSSYEQYF.

Here the CDR3 DNA reads TGTGCCAGCAGCTTAGGTTACGAGGAAAAACTGTTTTTT. Protein product: CASSLGYEEKLFF. This chain connects TRBV13 to TRBJ1-4; D not resolved. Per germline, CDR1 PRHDT and CDR2 FYEKMQ (reference sequence). The V end lost 0 bases, the J end lost 8 bases, and 7 bases lay between the germline ends. The CDR3 extends over 13 amino acids.

This clonotype was detected a few times. This chain uses TRBV9 with TRBJ1-1; D not resolved. Germline V gene data show CDR1 as SGDLS and CDR2 as YYNGEE. This CDR3 is built from 14 residues. V lost 4 bases to trimming and J lost 5 bases, with 15 bases between them. The CDR3 nucleotides read TGTGCCAGCAGCCCGGCCGCCGGGCTAACTGAAGCTTTCTTT. This translates into CASSPAAGLTEAFF.

The chain couples TRBV7-9 to TRBJ2-2; the D gene is possibly TRBD2 (5 bases). The CDR3 is 17 amino acids. V lost 2 bases to trimming and J lost 3 bases, with 16 bases between them. Germline CDR1 is SEHNR and CDR2 is FQNEAQ (reference sequence). The CDR3 loop is CASSLLLVFPHTGELFF. Here the CDR3 DNA reads TGTGCCAGCAGCTTATTACTAGTTTTCCCGCACACCGGGGAGCTGTTTTTT.

This chain uses TRBV3-1 with TRBJ1-1; the D is unclear. CDR3 length: 15 residues. The V and J ends lost 3 bases and 5 bases respectively, with 16 bases between them. CDR1 and CDR2 (germline): LGHDT, YNNKEL (reference sequence). The CDR3 region has the DNA TGTGCCAGCAGCCAGTTTGCAGGCCTGGGTACTGAAGCTTTCTTT. As protein: CASSQFAGLGTEAFF.

This clonotype has more than one count but fewer than ten. The chain carries TRBV15 and TRBJ1-2; 10 nucleotides agree with TRBD1. This CDR3 has 15 amino acids. J lost 6 bases, V lost 4 bases, and 8 bases had no gene match. Germline V lookup: CDR1 LNHNV, CDR2 YYDKDF (reference sequence). The CDR3 loop is CATSIGTGAINGYTF. The CDR3 DNA is TGTGCCACCAGCATAGGGACAGGGGCGATAAATGGCTACACCTTC.

This clonotype was recorded many times. The chain is built from TRBV19 and TRBJ2-3; D not certain. Germline lookup yields CDR1 LNHDA and CDR2 SQIVND (reference sequence). V was pared by 6 bases and J by 4 bases, with 11 bases between. The CDR3 spans 13 residues. The CDR3 here is CASRPGFADTQYF. Here the CDR3 DNA reads TGTGCCAGTAGGCCGGGCTTCGCAGATACGCAGTATTTT.

This clonotype was counted between two and nine times. The genes are TRBV9 and TRBJ1-1; 7 bases are shared with TRBD1. After removal of 3 bases from V and 3 bases from J, the junction contained 8 bases not matched to a gene. Germline CDR1 is SGDLS and CDR2 is YYNGEE. This CDR3 spans 15 amino acids. The DNA of the CDR3 is TGTGCCAGCAGCGCCAAGACAGGGTTTGACACTGAAGCTTTCTTT. This codes for CASSAKTGFDTEAFF.

This clonotype appeared once. The rearrangement uses TRBV7-9 and TRBJ1-4; 9 bases are shared with TRBD1. Looked up from germline, CDR1 is SEHNR and CDR2 is FQNEAQ (reference sequence). CDR3 length: 14 residues. V lost 7 bases to trimming and J lost 5 bases; unmatched junction nucleotides: 5. The CDR3 loop is CASKIGTGNEKLFF. The CDR3 nucleotides are TGTGCCAGCAAAATTGGGACAGGGAATGAAAAACTGTTTTTT.

Many counts were recorded for this clonotype. V and J are TRBV5-1 and TRBJ2-7, with a tentative D call TRBD2 (5 bases). This CDR3 is built from 17 residues. Trimming cost V 0 bases and J 3 bases, with 19 bases left between them. CDR1 is SGHRS, CDR2 YFSETQ, per germline. CDR3 in amino acids: CASSLAIGVVGVYEQYF. The CDR3 DNA is TGCGCCAGCAGCTTGGCCATAGGAGTAGTCGGGGTCTACGAGCAGTACTTC.

This clonotype has a handful of counts. The chain couples TRBV3-1 to TRBJ2-2; D possibly corresponds to TRBD1 (6 bases). V lost 2 bases, J lost 4 bases, and 17 bases lay in between. Germline lookup yields CDR1 LGHDT and CDR2 YNNKEL (reference sequence). This CDR3 comprises 17 residues. CDR3 region: CASSQRTGLTATGELFF. CDR3 sequence (DNA): TGTGCCAGCAGCCAACGAACAGGGCTAACTGCCACCGGGGAGCTGTTTTTT.

There are many counts of this clonotype. The CDR3 coding sequence is TGCGCCAGCAAGGGCGGCGGGGAGCTGTTTTTT. This translates into CASKGGGELFF. The chain combines TRBV10-2 with TRBJ2-2, with no clear D. V lost 7 bases, J lost 7 bases, and 7 bases lay in between. Germline CDR1 reads WSHSY; CDR2 reads SAAADI. The CDR3 length is 11 residues.